This TCR beta chain is from a study of OX40 agonist ivuxolimab in advanced cancers. Across the study: Patients in dose escalation had liver, melanoma, kidney or head and neck cancers. Overall study findings and caveats: Some nonresponders also had low normalized T-cell clonal expansion.

Losses at the gene ends were 5 bases for V and 6 bases for J; bases not matched to a gene: 8. The CDR3 consists of 15 residues. Per germline, CDR1 SGHRS and CDR2 YFSETQ. This table comes from immunoSEQ multiplex PCR, and its TCRdb copy is limited to in-frame clones, with some not included. The sample has around 20,000 clones; about 74% are singletons. Baseline, cycle 4 day 1, and cycle 7 day 1 were the blood sampling points. On this clone: Its antigen is not known.

V is TRBV5-1 and J is TRBJ2-1; 10 bases line up with TRBD2. The starting material was CD4+ or CD8+ T cells sorted from blood, obtained in a trial of the OX40 agonist ivuxolimab. This TCR was recovered from an adult with an advanced solid tumor such as melanoma, head and neck, liver or kidney cancer. The chain's CDR3 is CASRSPGLALNEQFF. CDR3 bases: TGCGCCAGCAGATCTCCGGGACTAGCGCTCAATGAGCAGTTCTTC.